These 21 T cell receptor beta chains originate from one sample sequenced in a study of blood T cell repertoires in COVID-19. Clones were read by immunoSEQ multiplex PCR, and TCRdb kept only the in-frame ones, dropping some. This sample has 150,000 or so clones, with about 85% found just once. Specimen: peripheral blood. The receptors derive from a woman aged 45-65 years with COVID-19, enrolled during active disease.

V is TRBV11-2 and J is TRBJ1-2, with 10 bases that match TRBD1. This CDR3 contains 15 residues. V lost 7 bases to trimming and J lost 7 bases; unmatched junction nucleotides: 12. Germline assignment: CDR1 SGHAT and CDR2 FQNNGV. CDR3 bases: TGTGCCAGCAACAACTCACCCGGGACAGGGGTTGGCTACACCTTC. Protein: CASNNSPGTGVGYTF.

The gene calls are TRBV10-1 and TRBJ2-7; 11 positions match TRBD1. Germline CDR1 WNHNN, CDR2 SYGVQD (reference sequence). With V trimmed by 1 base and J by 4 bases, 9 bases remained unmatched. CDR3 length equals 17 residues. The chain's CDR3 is CASSEWVRDRGWYEQYF. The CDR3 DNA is TGCGCCAGCAGTGAGTGGGTAAGGGACAGGGGGTGGTACGAGCAGTACTTC.

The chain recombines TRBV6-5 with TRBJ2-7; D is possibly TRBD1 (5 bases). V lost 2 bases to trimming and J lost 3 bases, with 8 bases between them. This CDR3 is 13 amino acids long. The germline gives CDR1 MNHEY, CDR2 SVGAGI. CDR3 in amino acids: CASSYHDSYEQYF. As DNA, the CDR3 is TGTGCCAGCAGTTACCATGACAGCTACGAGCAGTACTTC.

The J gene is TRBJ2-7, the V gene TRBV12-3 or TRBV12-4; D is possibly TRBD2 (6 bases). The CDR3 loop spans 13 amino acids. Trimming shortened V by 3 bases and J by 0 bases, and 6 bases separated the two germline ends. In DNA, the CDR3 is TGTGCCAGCAGTTTGGGGGGCTCCTACGAGCAGTACTTC. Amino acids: CASSLGGSYEQYF.

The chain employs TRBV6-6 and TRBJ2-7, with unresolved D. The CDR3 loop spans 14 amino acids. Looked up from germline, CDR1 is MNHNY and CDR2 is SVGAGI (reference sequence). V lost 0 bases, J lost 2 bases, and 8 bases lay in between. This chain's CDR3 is CASSYSASAYEQYF. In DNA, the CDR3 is TGTGCCAGCAGTTACTCGGCCAGCGCCTACGAGCAGTACTTC.

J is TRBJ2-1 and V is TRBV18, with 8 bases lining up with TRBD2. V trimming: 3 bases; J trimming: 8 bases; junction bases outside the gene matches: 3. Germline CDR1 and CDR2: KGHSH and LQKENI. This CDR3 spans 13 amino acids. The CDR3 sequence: CASSPGLDDEQFF. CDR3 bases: TGTGCCAGCTCACCGGGACTAGACGATGAGCAGTTCTTC.

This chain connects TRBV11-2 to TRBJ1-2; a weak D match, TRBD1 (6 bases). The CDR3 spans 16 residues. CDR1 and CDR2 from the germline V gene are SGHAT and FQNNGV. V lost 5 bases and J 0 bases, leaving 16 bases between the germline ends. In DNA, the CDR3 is TGTGCCAGCAGCCAGGGGACCGAATACACTAACTATGGCTACACCTTC. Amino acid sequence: CASSQGTEYTNYGYTF.

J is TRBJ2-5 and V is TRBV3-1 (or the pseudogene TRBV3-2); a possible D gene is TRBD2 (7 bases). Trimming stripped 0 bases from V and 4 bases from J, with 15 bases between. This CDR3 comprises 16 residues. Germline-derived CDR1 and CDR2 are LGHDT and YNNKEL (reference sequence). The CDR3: CASSQDLAGAGETQYF. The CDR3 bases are TGTGCCAGCAGCCAAGATTTGGCGGGGGCTGGAGAGACCCAGTACTTC.

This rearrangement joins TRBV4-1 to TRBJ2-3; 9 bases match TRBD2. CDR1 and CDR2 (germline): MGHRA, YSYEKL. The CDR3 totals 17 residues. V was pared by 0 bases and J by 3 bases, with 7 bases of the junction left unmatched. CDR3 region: CASSQDDSGGPTDTQYF. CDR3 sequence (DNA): TGCGCCAGCAGCCAAGATGACAGCGGGGGGCCGACAGATACGCAGTATTTT.

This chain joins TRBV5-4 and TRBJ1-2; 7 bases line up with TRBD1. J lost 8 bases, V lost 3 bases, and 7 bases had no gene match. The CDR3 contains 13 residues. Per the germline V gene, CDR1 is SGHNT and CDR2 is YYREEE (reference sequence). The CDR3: CASSSTGELGYTF. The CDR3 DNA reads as TGTGCCAGCAGCTCTACAGGGGAGTTGGGCTACACCTTC.

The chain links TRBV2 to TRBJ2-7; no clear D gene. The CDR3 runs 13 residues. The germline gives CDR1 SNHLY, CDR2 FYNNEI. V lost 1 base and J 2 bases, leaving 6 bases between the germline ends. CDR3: CASSEVTTYEQYF. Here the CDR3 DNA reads TGTGCCAGCAGTGAAGTCACAACCTACGAGCAGTACTTC.

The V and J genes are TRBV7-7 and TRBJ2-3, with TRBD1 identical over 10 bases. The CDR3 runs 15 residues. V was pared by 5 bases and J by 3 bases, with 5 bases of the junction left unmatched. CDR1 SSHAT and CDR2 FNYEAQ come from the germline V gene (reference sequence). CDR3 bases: TGTGCCAGCAGCCGTGGGACAGGGGAGACAGATACGCAGTATTTT. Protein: CASSRGTGETDTQYF.

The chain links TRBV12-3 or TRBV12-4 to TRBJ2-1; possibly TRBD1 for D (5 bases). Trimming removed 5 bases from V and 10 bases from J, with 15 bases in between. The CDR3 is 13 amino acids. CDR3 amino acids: CASSAPGLGEQFF. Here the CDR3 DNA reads TGTGCCAGCAGTGCGCCAGGGTTAGGCGAGCAGTTCTTC.

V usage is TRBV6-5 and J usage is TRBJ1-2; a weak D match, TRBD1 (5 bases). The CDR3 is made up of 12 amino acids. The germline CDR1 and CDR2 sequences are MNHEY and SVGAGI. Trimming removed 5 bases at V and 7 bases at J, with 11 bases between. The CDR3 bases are TGTGCCAGCAGTAATCCAGGGTTTGGCTACACCTTC. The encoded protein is CASSNPGFGYTF.

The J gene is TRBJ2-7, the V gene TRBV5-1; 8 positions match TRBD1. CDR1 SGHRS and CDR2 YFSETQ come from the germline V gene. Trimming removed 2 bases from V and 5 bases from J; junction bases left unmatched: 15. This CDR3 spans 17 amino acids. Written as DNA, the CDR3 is TGCGCCAGCAGCTTTTTGGGGCAGGGGGCTTTTGACGACGAGCAGTACTTC. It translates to CASSFLGQGAFDDEQYF.

Here the CDR3 reads CASSWGQSSYNEQFF. The CDR3 DNA reads TGTGCCAGCAGTTGGGGACAGAGCTCCTACAATGAGCAGTTCTTC. The chain couples TRBV6-5 to TRBJ2-1, with 7 bases that match TRBD1. The CDR3 length is 15 residues. Trimming cost V 4 bases and J 0 bases; bases outside gene matches: 3. CDR1 is MNHEY, CDR2 SVGAGI, per germline.

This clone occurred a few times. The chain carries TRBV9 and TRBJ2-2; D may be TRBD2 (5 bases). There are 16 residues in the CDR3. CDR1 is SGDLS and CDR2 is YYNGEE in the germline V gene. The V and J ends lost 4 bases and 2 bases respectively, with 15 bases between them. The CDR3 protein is CASSSGLHLNTGELFF. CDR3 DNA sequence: TGTGCCAGCAGCTCGGGATTACACCTTAACACCGGGGAGCTGTTTTTT.

CDR3 DNA: TGTGCCATCGAGGACAGGGGGGAAGCTTTCTTT. Translating it yields CAIEDRGEAFF. V and J are TRBV10-3 and TRBJ1-1; 10 bases align to TRBD1. The CDR3 sequence is 11 residues long. Germline V lookup: CDR1 ENHRY, CDR2 SYGVKD. The V and J ends lost 8 bases and 8 bases, in that order; junction bases with no gene match: 2.

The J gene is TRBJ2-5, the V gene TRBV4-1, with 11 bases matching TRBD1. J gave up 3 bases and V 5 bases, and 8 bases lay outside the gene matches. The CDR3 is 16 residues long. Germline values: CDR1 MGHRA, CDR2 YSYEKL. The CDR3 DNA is TGCGCCAGCAGCATCCGGACAGGGGGCATTGAAGAGACCCAGTACTTC. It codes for CASSIRTGGIEETQYF.

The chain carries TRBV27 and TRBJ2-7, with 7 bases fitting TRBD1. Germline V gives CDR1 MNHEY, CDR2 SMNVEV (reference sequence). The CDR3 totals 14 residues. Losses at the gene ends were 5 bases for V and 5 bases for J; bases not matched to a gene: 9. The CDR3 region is CASSRSTGRNEQYF. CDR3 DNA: TGTGCCAGCAGTCGTTCGACAGGGCGGAACGAGCAGTACTTC.

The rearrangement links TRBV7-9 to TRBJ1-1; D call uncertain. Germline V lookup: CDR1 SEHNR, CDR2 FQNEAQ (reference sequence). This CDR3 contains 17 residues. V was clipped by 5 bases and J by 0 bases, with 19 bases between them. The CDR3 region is CASSVDVRLTMNTEAFF. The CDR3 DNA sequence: TGTGCCAGCAGCGTCGATGTCAGACTAACCATGAACACTGAAGCTTTCTTT.